The 27 T cell receptor beta chains given below trace back to one sample, sequenced in a study of T-cell memory formation after mild COVID-19. Each CDR3 protein is one row after TCRdb ran MiXCR on the 5' RACE reads. The sample carries tens of thousands of distinct CDR3 sequences, less than 7.5% recorded once. Specimen: PBMCs or a T cell subset sorted from them (not recorded which). Source of these receptors: a man between 18 and 35 years old who had mild COVID-19 (a few samples of this study predate the infection). Cell type and time point are not known.

This clonotype was counted many times. V is TRBV7-2 and J is TRBJ2-1, with a tentative D call TRBD2 (7 bases). This CDR3 is 13 amino acids long. V was cut by 5 bases and J by 10 bases, with 15 bases left in between. Germline V gene data show CDR1 as SGHTA and CDR2 as FQGNSA. The CDR3 coding sequence is TGTGCCAGCAGCCCCCGCACGGGGGGCGAGCAGTTCTTC. Its translation is CASSPRTGGEQFF.

For the CDR3, the DNA is TGTGCCAGCAGCCCCGGACAGGGAGGGCGGGAGACCCAGTACTTC. Amino acid sequence: CASSPGQGGRETQYF. The chain is built from TRBV7-7 and TRBJ2-5, with D perhaps matching TRBD1 (8 bases). Per the germline V gene, CDR1 is SSHAT and CDR2 is FNYEAQ (reference sequence). The length of the CDR3 is 15 residues. The V end was cut by 5 bases, the J end by 5 bases, with 18 bases between.

Details on this clonotype: A much bigger clone sits one base away, suggesting this may be a read error. CDR3 sequence (DNA): TGTGCCAGCAGCCCCCGCCCGGGGGGCGAGCAGTTCTTC. Amino acid sequence: CASSPRPGGEQFF. The genes are TRBV7-2 and TRBJ2-1, with a weak D call TRBD2 (7 bases). Trimming cost V 5 bases and J 10 bases, with 15 bases left between them. The CDR3 spans 13 residues. Germline V gene lookup returns CDR1 SGHTA and CDR2 FQGNSA.

This clonotype was picked up a small number of times. The chain uses TRBV7-2 and TRBJ2-5; 7 bases match TRBD2. This CDR3 is built from 14 residues. J lost 5 bases, V lost 3 bases, and 6 bases had no gene match. The germline V gene encodes CDR1 SGHTA and CDR2 FQGNSA. As DNA, the CDR3 is TGTGCCAGCAGCTTGCAGGGAGGGTGGGAGACCCAGTACTTC. Residues: CASSLQGGWETQYF.

The J gene is TRBJ2-1, the V gene TRBV7-9; TRBD2 matches 8 bases. CDR3 size: 16 residues. Germline V gives CDR1 SEHNR, CDR2 FQNEAQ (reference sequence). J lost 5 bases, V lost 6 bases, and 12 bases had no gene match. The CDR3 spells CASSWTSAGADNEQFF. The DNA of the CDR3 is TGTGCCAGCAGTTGGACCTCAGCGGGGGCCGACAATGAGCAGTTCTTC. The whole variable domain, remainder taken from reference TRBV7-9 and TRBJ2-1, is DTGVSQNPRHKITKRGQNVTFRCDPISEHNRLYWYRQTLGQGPEFLTYFQNEAQLEKSRLLSDRFSAERPKGSFSTLEIQRTEQGDSAMYLCASSWTSAGADNEQFFGPGTRLTVL.

The rearrangement links TRBV5-1 to TRBJ2-1; TRBD1 matches 9 bases. After removal of 4 bases from V and 3 bases from J, the junction contained 2 bases not matched to a gene. CDR1 is SGHRS and CDR2 is YFSETQ in the germline V gene. This CDR3 comprises 14 residues. CDR3 DNA: TGCGCCAGCAGCAGGGGACAGGGCTACAATGAGCAGTTCTTC. Translated: CASSRGQGYNEQFF.

The chain uses TRBV7-2 and TRBJ2-3, with D possibly TRBD2 on 6 matching bases. V was clipped by 5 bases and J by 0 bases, with 21 bases between them. Germline V gives CDR1 SGHTA, CDR2 FQGNSA. The CDR3 runs 18 residues. The CDR3 protein is CASSPRPLSRGSTDTQYF. DNA of the CDR3: TGTGCCAGCAGCCCCAGACCTTTATCCCGGGGGAGCACAGATACGCAGTATTTT.

The chain has TRBV5-6 and TRBJ2-3; 14 nucleotides align to TRBD2. The V segment lost 4 bases and the J segment 0 bases; nucleotides outside the gene matches: 7. Germline loops: CDR1 SGHDT, CDR2 YYEEEE. This CDR3 is 18 amino acids long. CDR3 loop: CASSRPTSGGASTDTQYF. Here the CDR3 DNA reads TGTGCCAGCAGCCGCCCGACTAGCGGGGGGGCTAGCACAGATACGCAGTATTTT.

The V call is TRBV20-1, the J call TRBJ1-5; 7 bases are a match to TRBD1. There are 13 residues in the CDR3. V shed 5 bases, J shed 4 bases, and the junction held 5 bases outside the gene matches. From germline, CDR1 is DFQATT and CDR2 SNEGSKA (reference sequence). The CDR3 sequence is CSAVQGSNQPQHF. The CDR3, as DNA: TGCAGTGCTGTACAGGGGTCTAATCAGCCCCAGCATTTT.

The table lists this clonotype with a few counts. The rearrangement joins TRBV15 to TRBJ1-1; D is possibly TRBD1 (6 bases). The CDR3 has 13 amino acids. Germline-derived CDR1 and CDR2 are LNHNV and YYDKDF (reference sequence). Trimming took off 0 bases at V and 11 bases at J, with 13 bases between the two ends. This chain's CDR3 is CATSRDQGQRAFF. The DNA for the CDR3 is TGTGCCACCAGCAGAGACCAGGGGCAACGGGCTTTCTTT.

The V gene is TRBV29-1, the J gene TRBJ2-2; D perhaps matches TRBD1 (6 bases). V was clipped by 7 bases and J by 7 bases, with 16 bases between them. This CDR3 comprises 13 residues. Germline loops: CDR1 SQVTM, CDR2 ANQGSEA. The CDR3 here is CSGTGSWGGELFF. The CDR3 coding sequence is TGCAGCGGTACAGGGTCGTGGGGCGGGGAGCTGTTTTTT.

The chain links TRBV6-6 to TRBJ2-6, with 10 bases aligning to TRBD1. CDR1 is MNHNY and CDR2 is SVGAGI in the germline V gene (reference sequence). There are 17 residues in the CDR3. After removal of 7 bases from V and 2 bases from J, the junction contained 8 bases not matched to a gene. In DNA form, the CDR3 reads TGTGCCAGCACTGACGCGACAGGGGGCGCTGGGGCCAACGTCCTGACTTTC. It specifies CASTDATGGAGANVLTF.

There are many counts of this clonotype. The chain recombines TRBV19 with TRBJ1-1; 7 nucleotides line up with TRBD1. The CDR3 runs 15 residues. V lost 7 bases and J lost 1; bases outside the gene matches: 9. The germline V gene has CDR1 LNHDA and CDR2 SQIVND (reference sequence). The CDR3 DNA sequence: TGTGCCAGTAACTCGCGGGACAGAGGGAACACTGAAGCTTTCTTT. Amino acids: CASNSRDRGNTEAFF.

There are a few counts of this clonotype. The chain uses TRBV18 and TRBJ2-2, with unresolved D. The CDR3 sequence is 15 residues long. Trimming took 4 bases from V and 4 from J, leaving 13 bases between them. CDR1 and CDR2 from the germline V gene are KGHSH and LQKENI. CDR3 in DNA: TGTGCCAGCTCACAAAGACGGATTCCCACCGGGGAGCTGTTTTTT. It encodes CASSQRRIPTGELFF.

V is TRBV7-6 and J is TRBJ2-6; TRBD2 matches at 7 bases. Germline V gene sequence: CDR1 SGHVS, CDR2 FNYEAQ. The CDR3 totals 17 residues. V shed 2 bases, J shed 4 bases, and the junction held 8 bases outside the gene matches. The CDR3 here is CASSLMISGTGANVLTF. In nucleotides, the CDR3 is TGTGCCAGCAGCTTAATGATCAGCGGGACCGGGGCCAACGTCCTGACTTTC. The variable domain in full, with the rest retrieved from reference TRBV7-6 and TRBJ2-6, is GAGVSQSPRYKVTKRGQDVALRCDPISGHVSLYWYRQALGQGPEFLTYFNYEAQQDKSGLPNDRFSAERPEGSISTLTIQRTEQRDSAMYRCASSLMISGTGANVLTFGAGSRLTVL.

This clonotype occurred a few times. The chain combines TRBV9 with TRBJ2-7, with D tentatively TRBD2 (5 bases). Germline loops: CDR1 SGDLS, CDR2 YYNGEE. Trimming took 4 bases from V and 4 from J, leaving 9 bases between them. This CDR3 is built from 12 residues. The CDR3, as DNA: TGTGCCAGCAGCTTGAGGGCGTACGAGCAGTACGTC. Its protein product is CASSLRAYEQYV.

The rearrangement uses TRBV7-2 and TRBJ1-4; unclear D gene. The CDR3 spans 12 residues. Germline CDR1 SGHTA, CDR2 FQGNSA. Deletions cut 3 bases from V and 5 bases from J, with 4 bases between. CDR3 loop: CASSFQNEKLFF. CDR3 nucleotide sequence: TGTGCCAGCAGCTTCCAGAATGAAAAACTGTTTTTT.

The J gene is TRBJ2-5, the V gene TRBV3-1, with 13 bases lining up with TRBD2. Germline CDR1 is LGHDT and CDR2 is YNNKEL (reference sequence). V lost 5 bases to trimming and J lost 12 bases; unmatched junction nucleotides: 9. The CDR3 has 14 residues. The CDR3 loop is CASSFGLAGAPKYF. In nucleotides, the CDR3 is TGTGCCAGCAGCTTCGGACTAGCGGGGGCCCCGAAGTACTTC.

This clonotype was seen a handful of times. The J gene is TRBJ2-2, the V gene TRBV21-1. TRBV21-1 is classified as a pseudogene. This CDR3 region has 14 residues. The CDR3 sequence: CASSKLGLTGELFF. CDR3 nucleotides: TGTGCCAGCAGCAAATTGGGGTTAACCGGGGAGCTGTTTTTT.

In its sample, this clonotype was seen a few times. The V and J genes are TRBV20-1 and TRBJ2-5; possibly TRBD1 or TRBD2 for D (5 bases each). The V gene's germline CDR1 is DFQATT and CDR2 SNEGSKA (reference sequence). The length of the CDR3 is 14 residues. Between the trimmed V and J ends, which lost 6 bases and 2 bases, there was a span of 16 bases. CDR3 region: CSALLGALQETQYF. DNA for the CDR3: TGCAGTGCGCTACTAGGGGCCCTGCAAGAGACCCAGTACTTC.

This clonotype was picked up a small number of times. V usage is TRBV5-1 and J usage is TRBJ2-2; 8 nucleotides agree with TRBD1. This CDR3 has 15 amino acids. After removal of 4 bases from V and 1 base from J, the junction contained 3 bases not matched to a gene. Germline V gene lookup returns CDR1 SGHRS and CDR2 YFSETQ. This CDR3 is CASSPGTGNTGELFF. In DNA form, the CDR3 reads TGCGCCAGCAGCCCTGGGACAGGGAACACCGGGGAGCTGTTTTTT.

This clonotype was counted ten times or more. This rearrangement joins TRBV7-2 to TRBJ1-1, with no clear D. V was clipped by 2 bases and J by 4 bases, with 11 bases between them. The CDR3 runs to 14 residues. The germline CDR1 and CDR2 sequences are SGHTA and FQGNSA. DNA for the CDR3: TGTGCCAGCAGCTTACGGGGTGCGAGCACTGAAGCTTTCTTT. This translates into CASSLRGASTEAFF.

This clonotype was seen a few times. This chain uses TRBV29-1 with TRBJ2-7, with D maybe TRBD2 (6 bases). This CDR3 has 13 residues. The germline V gene encodes CDR1 SQVTM and CDR2 ANQGSEA. The V end was cut by 7 bases, the J end by 4 bases, with 17 bases between. CDR3 sequence: CSAWDGRGYEQYF. The CDR3 nucleotides are TGCAGCGCCTGGGACGGGAGAGGGTACGAGCAGTACTTC.

In its sample, this clonotype was seen many times. V is TRBV12-3 or TRBV12-4 and J is TRBJ2-3; D perhaps matches TRBD1 (5 bases). The V end lost 5 bases, the J end lost 0 bases, and 12 bases lay between the germline ends. The CDR3 extends over 15 amino acids. CDR3: CASSADTSSTDTQYF. The CDR3 bases are TGTGCCAGCAGTGCGGACACATCAAGCACAGATACGCAGTATTTT.

The chain links TRBV3-1 to TRBJ2-5; TRBD2 aligns across 7 bases. Germline V CDR1 and CDR2: LGHDT, YNNKEL (reference sequence). CDR3 length: 15 residues. V shed 1 base, J shed 2 bases, and the junction held 4 bases outside the gene matches. The CDR3, as DNA: TGTGCCAGCAGCCAAGCGGGGGGTGGTCAAGAGACCCAGTACTTC. Protein product: CASSQAGGGQETQYF.

The CDR3 reads CASRADRSTDTQYF. The CDR3 DNA is TGTGCCAGCAGAGCCGACAGGAGCACAGATACGCAGTATTTT. The V and J genes are TRBV2 and TRBJ2-3; D is possibly TRBD1 (6 bases). The CDR3 length is 14 residues. The V gene lost 6 bases and the J gene lost 0 bases, with 10 bases spanning the gap. Germline CDR1 and CDR2: SNHLY and FYNNEI. Full variable domain (missing parts from reference TRBV2 and TRBJ2-3): EPEVTQTPSHQVTQMGQEVILRCVPISNHLYFYWYRQILGQKVEFLVSFYNNEISEKSEIFDDQFSVERPDGSNFTLKIRSTKLEDSAMYFCASRADRSTDTQYFGPGTRLTVL.

This clonotype occurred a few times. This chain joins TRBV20-1 and TRBJ1-6; D gene uncertain. Germline lookup yields CDR1 DFQATT and CDR2 SNEGSKA (reference sequence). V was trimmed by 2 bases and J by 9 bases, leaving 8 bases between them. The CDR3 has 12 residues. CDR3 nucleotide sequence: TGCAGTGCTAGAATACTTAGTTCACCCCTCCACTTT. Amino acid sequence: CSARILSSPLHF.